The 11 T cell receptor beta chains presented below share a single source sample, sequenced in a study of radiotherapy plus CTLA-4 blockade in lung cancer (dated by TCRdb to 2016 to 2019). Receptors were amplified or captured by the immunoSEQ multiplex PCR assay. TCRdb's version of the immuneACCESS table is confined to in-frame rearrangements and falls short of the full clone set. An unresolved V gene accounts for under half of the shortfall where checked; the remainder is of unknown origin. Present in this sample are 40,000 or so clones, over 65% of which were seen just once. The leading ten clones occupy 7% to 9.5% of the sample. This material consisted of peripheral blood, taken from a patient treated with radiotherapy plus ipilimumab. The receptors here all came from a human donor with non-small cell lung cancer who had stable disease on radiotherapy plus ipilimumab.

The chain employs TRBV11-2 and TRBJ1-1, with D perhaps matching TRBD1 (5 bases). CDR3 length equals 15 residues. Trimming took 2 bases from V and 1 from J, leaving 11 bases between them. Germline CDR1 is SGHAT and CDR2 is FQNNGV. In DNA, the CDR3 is TGTGCCAGCAGCTTATCGGGACTGCAGAACACTGAAGCTTTCTTT. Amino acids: CASSLSGLQNTEAFF.

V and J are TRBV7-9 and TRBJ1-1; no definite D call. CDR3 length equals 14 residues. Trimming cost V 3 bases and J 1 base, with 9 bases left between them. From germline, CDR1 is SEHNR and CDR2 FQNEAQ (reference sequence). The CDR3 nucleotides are TGTGCCAGCAGCTTCAGCCTGGGGAACACTGAAGCTTTCTTT. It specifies CASSFSLGNTEAFF.

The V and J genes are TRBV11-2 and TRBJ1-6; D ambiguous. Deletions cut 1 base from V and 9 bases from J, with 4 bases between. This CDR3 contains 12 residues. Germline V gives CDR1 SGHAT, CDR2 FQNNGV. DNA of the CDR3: TGTGCCAGCAGCTTAGTTGCTTCACCCCTCCACTTT. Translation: CASSLVASPLHF.

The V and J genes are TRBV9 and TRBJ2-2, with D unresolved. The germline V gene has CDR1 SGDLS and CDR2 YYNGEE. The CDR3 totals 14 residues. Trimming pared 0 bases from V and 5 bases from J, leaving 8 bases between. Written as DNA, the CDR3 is TGTGCCAGCAGCGTAGTCGAGGATACCGGGGAGCTGTTTTTT. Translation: CASSVVEDTGELFF.

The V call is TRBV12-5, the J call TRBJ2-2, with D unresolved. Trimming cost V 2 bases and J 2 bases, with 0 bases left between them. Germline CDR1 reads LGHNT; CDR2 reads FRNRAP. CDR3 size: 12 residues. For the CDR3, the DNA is TGTGCTAGTGGTTTGAACACCGGGGAGCTGTTTTTT. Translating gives CASGLNTGELFF. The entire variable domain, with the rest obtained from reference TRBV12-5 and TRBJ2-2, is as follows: DARVTQTPRHKVTEMGQEVTMRCQPILGHNTVFWYRQTMMQGLELLAYFRNRAPLDDSGMPKDRFSAEMPDATLATLKIQPSEPRDSAVYFCASGLNTGELFFGEGSRLTVL.

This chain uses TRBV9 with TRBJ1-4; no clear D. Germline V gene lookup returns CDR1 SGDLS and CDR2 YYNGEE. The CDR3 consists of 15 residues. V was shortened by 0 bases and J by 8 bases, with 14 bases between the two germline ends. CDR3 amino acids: CASSVGEARGEKLFF. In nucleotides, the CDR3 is TGTGCCAGCAGCGTAGGGGAGGCCCGAGGGGAAAAACTGTTTTTT.

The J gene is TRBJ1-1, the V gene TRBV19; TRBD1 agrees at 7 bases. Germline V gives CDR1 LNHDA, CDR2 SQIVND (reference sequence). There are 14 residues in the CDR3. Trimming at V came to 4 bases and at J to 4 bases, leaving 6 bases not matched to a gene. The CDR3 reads CASSKMTGRTEAFF. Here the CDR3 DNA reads TGTGCCAGTAGTAAAATGACAGGGCGCACTGAAGCTTTCTTT.

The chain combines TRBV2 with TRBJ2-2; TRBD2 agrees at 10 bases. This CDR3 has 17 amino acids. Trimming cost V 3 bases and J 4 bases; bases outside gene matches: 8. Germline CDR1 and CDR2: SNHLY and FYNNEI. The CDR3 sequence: CASSEEAGGPSTGELFF. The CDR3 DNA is TGTGCCAGCAGTGAGGAAGCGGGGGGGCCCTCCACCGGGGAGCTGTTTTTT. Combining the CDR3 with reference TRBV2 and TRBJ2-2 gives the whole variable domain EPEVTQTPSHQVTQMGQEVILRCVPISNHLYFYWYRQILGQKVEFLVSFYNNEISEKSEIFDDQFSVERPDGSNFTLKIRSTKLEDSAMYFCASSEEAGGPSTGELFFGEGSRLTVL.

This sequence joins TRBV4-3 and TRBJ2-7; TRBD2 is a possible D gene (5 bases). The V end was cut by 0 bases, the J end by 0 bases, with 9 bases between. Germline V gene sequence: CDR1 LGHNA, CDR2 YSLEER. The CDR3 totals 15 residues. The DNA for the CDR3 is TGCGCCAGCAGCCAAGAGCGCGGGCGCTCCTACGAGCAGTACTTC. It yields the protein CASSQERGRSYEQYF.

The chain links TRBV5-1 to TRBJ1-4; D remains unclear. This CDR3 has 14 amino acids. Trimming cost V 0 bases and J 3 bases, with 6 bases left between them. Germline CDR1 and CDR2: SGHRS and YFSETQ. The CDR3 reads CASSLGQPNEKLFF. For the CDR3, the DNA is TGCGCCAGCAGCTTGGGGCAGCCTAATGAAAAACTGTTTTTT.

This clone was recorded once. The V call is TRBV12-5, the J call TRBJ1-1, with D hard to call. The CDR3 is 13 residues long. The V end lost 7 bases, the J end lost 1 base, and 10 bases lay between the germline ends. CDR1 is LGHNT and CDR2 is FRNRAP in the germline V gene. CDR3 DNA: TGTGCTAGTGCCCAAATAGGGAACACTGAAGCTTTCTTT. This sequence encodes CASAQIGNTEAFF.